The clone carrying this T cell receptor (beta chain) was detected a few times. Its target is not known. The source of the sample is a study of CD8 T cells in ankylosing spondylitis. Notes on the study in general: The study identified a TCR beta motif of 7 or 8 highly homologous variants that appeared characteristic of ankylosing spondylitis blood.

Germline loops: CDR1 SGHTA, CDR2 FQGTGA. V trimming: 5 bases; J trimming: 4 bases; junction bases outside the gene matches: 7. The CDR3 loop spans 16 amino acids. In TCRdb, the 5' RACE reads were re-called with MiXCR into one record per CDR3 protein. The table records about 840,000 distinct CDR3 sequences, approximately 10% of them present only once. Material: blood, either unsorted or a sorted T cell fraction (not recorded which). The V and J genes are TRBV7-3 and TRBJ2-3; TRBD2 agrees at 12 bases. The receptor was isolated from a male donor with ankylosing spondylitis. This chain's CDR3 is CASSTSSGGAPDTQYF. DNA of the CDR3: TGTGCCAGCAGCACCTCTAGCGGGGGGGCCCCAGATACGCAGTATTTT.